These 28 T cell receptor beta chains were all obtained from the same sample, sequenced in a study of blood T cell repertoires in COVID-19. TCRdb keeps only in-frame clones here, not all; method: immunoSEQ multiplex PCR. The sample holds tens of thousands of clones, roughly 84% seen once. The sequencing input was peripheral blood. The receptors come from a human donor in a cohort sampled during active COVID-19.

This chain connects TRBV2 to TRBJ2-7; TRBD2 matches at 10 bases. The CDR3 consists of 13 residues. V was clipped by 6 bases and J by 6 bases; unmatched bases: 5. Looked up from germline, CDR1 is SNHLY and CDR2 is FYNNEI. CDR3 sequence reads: CASRRSGGAEQYF. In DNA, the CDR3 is TGTGCCAGCAGAAGGAGCGGGGGGGCCGAGCAGTACTTC.

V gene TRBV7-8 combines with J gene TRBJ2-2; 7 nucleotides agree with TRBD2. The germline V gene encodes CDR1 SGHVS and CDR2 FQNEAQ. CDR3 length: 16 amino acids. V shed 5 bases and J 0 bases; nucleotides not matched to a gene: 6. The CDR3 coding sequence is TGTGCCAGCAGCCCACTAGCGACAACGAACACCGGGGAGCTGTTTTTT. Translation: CASSPLATTNTGELFF.

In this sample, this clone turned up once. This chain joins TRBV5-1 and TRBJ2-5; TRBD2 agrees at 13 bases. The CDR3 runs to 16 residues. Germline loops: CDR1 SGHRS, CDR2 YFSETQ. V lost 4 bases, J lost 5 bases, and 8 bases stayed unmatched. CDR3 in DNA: TGCGCCAGCAGCCAGTGGACTAGCGGGAGCCGGGAGACCCAGTACTTC. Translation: CASSQWTSGSRETQYF.

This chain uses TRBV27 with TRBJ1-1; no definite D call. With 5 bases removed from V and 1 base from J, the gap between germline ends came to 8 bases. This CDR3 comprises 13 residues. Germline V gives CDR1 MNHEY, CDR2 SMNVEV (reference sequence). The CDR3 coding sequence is TGTGCCAGCAGTGGCGACAAGAACACTGAAGCTTTCTTT. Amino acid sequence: CASSGDKNTEAFF.

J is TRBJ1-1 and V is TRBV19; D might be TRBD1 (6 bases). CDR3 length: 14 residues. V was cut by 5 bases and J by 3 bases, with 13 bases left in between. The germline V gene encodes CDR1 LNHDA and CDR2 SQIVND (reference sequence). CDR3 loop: CASSVGRGDTEAFF. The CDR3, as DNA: TGTGCCAGTAGTGTGGGCAGGGGAGACACTGAAGCTTTCTTT.

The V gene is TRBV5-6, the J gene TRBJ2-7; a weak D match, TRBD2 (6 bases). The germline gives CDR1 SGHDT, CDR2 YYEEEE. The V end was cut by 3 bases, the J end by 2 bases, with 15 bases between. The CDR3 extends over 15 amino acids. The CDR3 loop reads CASSYGGATTYEQYF. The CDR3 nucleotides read TGTGCCAGCAGCTACGGGGGAGCAACGACCTACGAGCAGTACTTC.

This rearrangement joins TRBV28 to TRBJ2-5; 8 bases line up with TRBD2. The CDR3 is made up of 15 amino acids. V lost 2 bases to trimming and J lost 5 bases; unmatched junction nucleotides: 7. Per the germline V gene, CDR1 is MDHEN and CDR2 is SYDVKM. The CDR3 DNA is TGTGCCAGCAGTTTACGGCGGGAGGAGAGGGAGACCCAGTACTTC. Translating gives CASSLRREERETQYF.

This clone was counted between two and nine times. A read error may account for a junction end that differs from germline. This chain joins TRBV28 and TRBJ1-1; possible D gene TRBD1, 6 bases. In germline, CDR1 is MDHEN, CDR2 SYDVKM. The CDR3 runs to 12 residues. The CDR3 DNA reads TGTGCCAGCAGTACCGTCCGAGGGGGAGCCCACTTT. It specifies CASSTVRGGAHF. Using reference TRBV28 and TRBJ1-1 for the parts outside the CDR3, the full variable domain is DVKVTQSSRYLVKRTGEKVFLECVQDMDHENMFWYRQDPGLGLRLIYFSYDVKMKEKGDIPEGYSVSREKKERFSLILESASTNQTSMYLCASSTVRGGAHFGQGTRLTVV.

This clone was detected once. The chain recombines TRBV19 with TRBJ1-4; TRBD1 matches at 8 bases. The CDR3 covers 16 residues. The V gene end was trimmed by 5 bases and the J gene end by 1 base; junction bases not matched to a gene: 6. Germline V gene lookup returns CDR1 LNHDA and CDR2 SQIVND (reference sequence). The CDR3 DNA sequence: TGTGCCAGTAGTCCACTTACAGGGGGAACTAATGAAAAACTGTTTTTT. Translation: CASSPLTGGTNEKLFF.

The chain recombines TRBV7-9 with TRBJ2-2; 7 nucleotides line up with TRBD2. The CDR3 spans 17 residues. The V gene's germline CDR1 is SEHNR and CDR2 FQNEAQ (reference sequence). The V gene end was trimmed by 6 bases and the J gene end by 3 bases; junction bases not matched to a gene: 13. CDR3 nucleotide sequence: TGTGCCAGCAGTTCGGCCTGGGCGGGGGTCGACACCGGGGAGCTGTTTTTT. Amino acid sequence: CASSSAWAGVDTGELFF.

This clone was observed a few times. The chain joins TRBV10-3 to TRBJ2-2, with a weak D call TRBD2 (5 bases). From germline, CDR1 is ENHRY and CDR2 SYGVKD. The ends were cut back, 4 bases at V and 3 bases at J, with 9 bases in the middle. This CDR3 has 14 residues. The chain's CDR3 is CAISVGGDTGELFF. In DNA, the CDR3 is TGTGCCATCAGTGTTGGAGGTGACACCGGGGAGCTGTTTTTT.

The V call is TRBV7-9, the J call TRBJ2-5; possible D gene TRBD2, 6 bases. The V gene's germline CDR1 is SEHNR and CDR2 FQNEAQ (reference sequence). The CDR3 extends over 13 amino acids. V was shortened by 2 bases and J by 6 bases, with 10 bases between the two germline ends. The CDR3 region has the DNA TGTGCCAGCAGCTTATGGGGGGAACAGACCCAGTACTTC. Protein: CASSLWGEQTQYF.

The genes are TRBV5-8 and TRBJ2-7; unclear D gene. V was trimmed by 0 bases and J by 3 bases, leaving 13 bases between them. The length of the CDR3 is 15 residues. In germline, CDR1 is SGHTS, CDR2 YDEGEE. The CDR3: CASSLAQASRYEQYF. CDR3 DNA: TGTGCCAGCAGCTTGGCCCAGGCAAGTCGCTACGAGCAGTACTTC.

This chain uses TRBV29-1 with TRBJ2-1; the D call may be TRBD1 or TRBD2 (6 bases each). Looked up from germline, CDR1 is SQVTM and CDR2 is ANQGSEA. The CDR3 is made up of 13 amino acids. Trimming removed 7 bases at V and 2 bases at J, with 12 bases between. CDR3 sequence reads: CSEGGLAYNEQFF. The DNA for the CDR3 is TGCAGCGAGGGGGGACTGGCCTACAATGAGCAGTTCTTC.

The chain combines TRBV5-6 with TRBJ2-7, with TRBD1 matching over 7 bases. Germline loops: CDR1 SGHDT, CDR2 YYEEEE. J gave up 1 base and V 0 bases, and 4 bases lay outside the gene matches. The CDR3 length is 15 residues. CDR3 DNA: TGTGCCAGCAGCTTGGAAGGCAGGGGGTCCTACGAGCAGTACTTC. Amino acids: CASSLEGRGSYEQYF.

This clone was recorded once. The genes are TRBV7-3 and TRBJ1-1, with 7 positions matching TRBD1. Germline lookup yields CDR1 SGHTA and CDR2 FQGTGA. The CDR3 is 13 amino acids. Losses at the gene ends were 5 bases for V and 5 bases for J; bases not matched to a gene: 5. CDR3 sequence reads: CASSPRQGTEAFF. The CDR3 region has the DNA TGTGCCAGCAGCCCCCGACAGGGAACTGAAGCTTTCTTT. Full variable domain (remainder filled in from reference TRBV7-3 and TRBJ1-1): GAGVSQTPSNKVTEKGKYVELRCDPISGHTALYWYRQSLGQGPEFLIYFQGTGAADDSGLPNDRFFAVRPEGSVSTLKIQRTERGDSAVYLCASSPRQGTEAFFGQGTRLTVV.

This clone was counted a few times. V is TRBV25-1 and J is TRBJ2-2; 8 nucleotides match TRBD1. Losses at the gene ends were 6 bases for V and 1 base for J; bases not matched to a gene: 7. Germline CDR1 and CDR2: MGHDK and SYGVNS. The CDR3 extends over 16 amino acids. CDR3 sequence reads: CASSKKGTGNTGELFF. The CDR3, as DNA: TGTGCCAGCAGCAAGAAGGGGACAGGGAACACCGGGGAGCTGTTTTTT.

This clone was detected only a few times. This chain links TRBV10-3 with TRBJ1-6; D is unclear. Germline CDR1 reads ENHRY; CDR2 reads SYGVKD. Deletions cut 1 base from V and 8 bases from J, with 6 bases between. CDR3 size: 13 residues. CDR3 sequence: CAISELRDSPLHF. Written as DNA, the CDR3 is TGTGCCATCAGTGAGTTGAGAGATTCACCCCTCCACTTT.

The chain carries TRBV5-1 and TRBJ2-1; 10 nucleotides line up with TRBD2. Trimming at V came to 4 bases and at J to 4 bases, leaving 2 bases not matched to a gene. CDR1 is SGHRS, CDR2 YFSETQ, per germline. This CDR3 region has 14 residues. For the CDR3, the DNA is TGCGCCAGCAGCAGGACTAGCGGTTACAATGAGCAGTTCTTC. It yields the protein CASSRTSGYNEQFF.

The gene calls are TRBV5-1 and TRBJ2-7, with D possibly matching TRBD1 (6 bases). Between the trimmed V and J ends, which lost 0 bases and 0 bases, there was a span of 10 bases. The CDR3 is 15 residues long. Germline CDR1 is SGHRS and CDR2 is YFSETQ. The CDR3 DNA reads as TGCGCCAGCAGCTTGGTGGACAGCCTCTCCTACGAGCAGTACTTC. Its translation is CASSLVDSLSYEQYF.

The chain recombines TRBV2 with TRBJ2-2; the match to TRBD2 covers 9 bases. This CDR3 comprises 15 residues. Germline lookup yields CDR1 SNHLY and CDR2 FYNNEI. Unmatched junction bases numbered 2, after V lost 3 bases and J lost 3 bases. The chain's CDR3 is CASSETSGYTGELFF. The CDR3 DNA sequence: TGTGCCAGCAGTGAGACTAGCGGTTACACCGGGGAGCTGTTTTTT.

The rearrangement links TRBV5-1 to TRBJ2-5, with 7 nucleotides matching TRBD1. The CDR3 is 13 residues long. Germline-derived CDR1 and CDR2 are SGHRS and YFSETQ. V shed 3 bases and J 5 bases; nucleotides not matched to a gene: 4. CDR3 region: CASSSDRQETQYF. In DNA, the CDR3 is TGCGCCAGCAGCTCGGACAGGCAGGAGACCCAGTACTTC.

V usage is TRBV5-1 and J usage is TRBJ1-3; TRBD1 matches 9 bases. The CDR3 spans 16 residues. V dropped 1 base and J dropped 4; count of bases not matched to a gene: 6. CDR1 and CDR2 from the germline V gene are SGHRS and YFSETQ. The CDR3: CASSLTTGGSGNTIYF. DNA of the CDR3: TGCGCCAGCAGCTTGACTACAGGGGGCTCCGGAAACACCATATATTTT. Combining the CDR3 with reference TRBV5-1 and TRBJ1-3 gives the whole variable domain KAGVTQTPRYLIKTRGQQVTLSCSPISGHRSVSWYQQTPGQGLQFLFEYFSETQRNKGNFPGRFSGRQFSNSRSEMNVSTLELGDSALYLCASSLTTGGSGNTIYFGEGSWLTVV.

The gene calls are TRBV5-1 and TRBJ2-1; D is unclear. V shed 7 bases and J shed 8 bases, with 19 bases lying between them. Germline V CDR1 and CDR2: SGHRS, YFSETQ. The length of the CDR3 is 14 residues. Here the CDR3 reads CASQRSLTSDEQFF. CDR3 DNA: TGCGCCAGCCAACGGAGCCTTACGTCGGATGAGCAGTTCTTC.

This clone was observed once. CDR3 protein: CASSSLALDTQYF. DNA of the CDR3: TGTGCCAGCAGTTCACTCGCGTTGGATACGCAGTATTTT. V and J are TRBV12-3 or TRBV12-4 and TRBJ2-3; D is uncertain. The CDR3 extends over 13 amino acids. Trimming stripped 4 bases from V and 6 bases from J, with 11 bases between.

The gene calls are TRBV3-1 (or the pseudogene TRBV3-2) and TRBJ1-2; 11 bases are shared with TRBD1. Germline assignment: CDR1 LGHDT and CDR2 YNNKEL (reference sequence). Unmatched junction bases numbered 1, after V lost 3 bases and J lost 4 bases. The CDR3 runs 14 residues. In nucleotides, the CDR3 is TGTGCCAGCAGCCACGGACAGGGGGCCTATGGCTACACCTTC. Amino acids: CASSHGQGAYGYTF.

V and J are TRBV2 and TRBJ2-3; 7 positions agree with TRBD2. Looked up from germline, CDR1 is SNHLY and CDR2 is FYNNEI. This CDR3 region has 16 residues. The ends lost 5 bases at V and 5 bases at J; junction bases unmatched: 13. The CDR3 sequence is CASSPQGGRSGDTQYF. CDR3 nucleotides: TGTGCCAGCAGTCCCCAGGGCGGGAGAAGTGGAGATACGCAGTATTTT.

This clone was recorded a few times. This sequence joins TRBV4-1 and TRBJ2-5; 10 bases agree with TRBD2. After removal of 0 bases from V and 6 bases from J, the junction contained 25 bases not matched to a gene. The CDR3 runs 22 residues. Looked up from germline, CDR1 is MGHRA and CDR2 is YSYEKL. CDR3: CASSQDAGGQGIWPSGRKTQYF. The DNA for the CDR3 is TGCGCCAGCAGCCAAGACGCCGGAGGACAGGGAATCTGGCCTAGCGGGAGAAAGACCCAGTACTTC.